One sample yielded the 15 T cell receptor beta chains listed below, sequenced in a study of shared clonotypes between healthy human individuals. Using immunoSEQ multiplex PCR, the repertoire was profiled, and TCRdb retains in-frame clones only, with some absent. The sample includes almost 750,000 clones, roughly two thirds seen only once; the top ten take approximately 2%. Material for sequencing was memory CD4+ T cells sorted from blood. Subset specified: CD45RA-negative fraction. The source of these receptors is a woman between 25 and 40 years old in good health.

The rearrangement joins TRBV6-5 to TRBJ1-1, with TRBD1 as a possible D gene (6 bases). The germline V and J ends were trimmed by 5 bases and 4 bases, with 14 bases remaining between them. The CDR3 is 14 residues long. In germline, CDR1 is MNHEY, CDR2 SVGAGI. The CDR3 spells CASSLRQEPTEAFF. In nucleotides, the CDR3 is TGTGCCAGCAGTCTCAGACAGGAGCCCACTGAAGCTTTCTTT.

The chain is built from TRBV11-2 and TRBJ2-1; 11 bases agree with TRBD2. V lost 2 bases to trimming and J lost 4 bases; unmatched junction nucleotides: 10. Germline values: CDR1 SGHAT, CDR2 FQNNGV. The CDR3 is made up of 18 amino acids. CDR3 sequence: CASSLRGVSGRGYNEQFF. Written as DNA, the CDR3 is TGTGCCAGCAGCTTAAGAGGAGTTAGCGGGAGGGGATACAATGAGCAGTTCTTC.

V usage is TRBV28 and J usage is TRBJ2-3; a possible D gene is TRBD1 (5 bases). In germline, CDR1 is MDHEN, CDR2 SYDVKM. There are 15 residues in the CDR3. V dropped 6 bases and J dropped 5 bases, with 18 bases sitting between them. Here the CDR3 DNA reads TGTGCCAGCAGGCGACAGATTGAGGTGGTAGATACGCAGTATTTT. This sequence encodes CASRRQIEVVDTQYF.

This chain connects TRBV28 to TRBJ2-1, with D perhaps TRBD1 (6 bases). The germline V gene has CDR1 MDHEN and CDR2 SYDVKM. The CDR3 extends over 14 amino acids. V lost 4 bases, J lost 7 bases, and 14 bases lay in between. The CDR3 nucleotides read TGTGCCAGCAGTTCCTCAGGGGAAGGGAATGAGCAGTTCTTC. It specifies CASSSSGEGNEQFF.

The chain links TRBV19 to TRBJ1-2, with 9 bases matching TRBD1. CDR1 is LNHDA and CDR2 is SQIVND in the germline V gene (reference sequence). The CDR3 covers 16 residues. Trimming removed 7 bases from V and 3 bases from J; junction bases left unmatched: 12. Here the CDR3 DNA reads TGTGCCAGTATGGGGACAGGGAAATACATTCACTATGGCTACACCTTC. It specifies CASMGTGKYIHYGYTF.

Of note for this clone: The same CDR3 also results from other DNA sequences found in this sample. The chain's CDR3 is CASSGGTSLQETQYF. The CDR3 DNA follows: TGCGCCAGCAGTGGCGGGACTAGCTTACAAGAGACCCAGTACTTC. This sequence joins TRBV5-1 and TRBJ2-5; 9 nucleotides agree with TRBD2. CDR1 and CDR2 (germline): SGHRS, YFSETQ. The CDR3 contains 15 residues. Unmatched junction bases numbered 7, after V lost 5 bases and J lost 2 bases. The full variable domain, completed using reference TRBV5-1 and TRBJ2-5, is KAGVTQTPRYLIKTRGQQVTLSCSPISGHRSVSWYQQTPGQGLQFLFEYFSETQRNKGNFPGRFSGRQFSNSRSEMNVSTLELGDSALYLCASSGGTSLQETQYFGPGTRLLVL.

This clone came up a few times. The V gene is TRBV30, the J gene TRBJ1-1; no clear D gene. Trimming took off 4 bases at V and 0 bases at J, with 9 bases between the two ends. The CDR3 length is 13 residues. Germline assignment: CDR1 GTSNPN and CDR2 SVGIG (reference sequence). The CDR3 nucleotides read TGTGCCTGGATGAAGAGCATGAACACTGAAGCTTTCTTT. It yields the protein CAWMKSMNTEAFF.

The chain recombines TRBV7-2 with TRBJ1-4; no definite D call. CDR3 size: 11 residues. Looked up from germline, CDR1 is SGHTA and CDR2 is FQGNSA. V lost 1 base and J lost 8, with 2 bases in between. The CDR3 nucleotides read TGTGCCAGCAGCTTAGACGAAAAACTGTTTTTT. The encoded protein is CASSLDEKLFF.

The rearrangement uses TRBV5-8 and TRBJ1-2, with D possibly TRBD1 on 5 matching bases. Germline CDR1 is SGHTS and CDR2 is YDEGEE. Trimming stripped 3 bases from V and 7 bases from J, with 13 bases between. The CDR3 totals 13 residues. The CDR3 sequence: CASSWDPSPGYTF. CDR3 nucleotides: TGTGCCAGCAGCTGGGACCCTTCCCCTGGCTACACCTTC.

The chain has TRBV19 and TRBJ2-1; D not resolved. V gave up 3 bases and J gave up 5 bases, with 11 bases separating them. CDR3 length equals 14 residues. The V gene's germline CDR1 is LNHDA and CDR2 SQIVND (reference sequence). The CDR3 DNA reads as TGTGCCAGTAGTATTGCGTATGGGAACAATGAGCAGTTCTTC. Translating it yields CASSIAYGNNEQFF.

The chain is built from TRBV5-1 and TRBJ1-1; 7 positions match TRBD1. Per germline, CDR1 SGHRS and CDR2 YFSETQ. The V segment lost 4 bases and the J segment 1 base; nucleotides outside the gene matches: 10. The CDR3 extends over 16 amino acids. For the CDR3, the DNA is TGCGCCAGCAGCCAAGGGGCCACAGGGGAGAACACTGAAGCTTTCTTT. It specifies CASSQGATGENTEAFF.

The chain has TRBV5-4 and TRBJ1-2, with D hard to call. In germline, CDR1 is SGHNT, CDR2 YYREEE (reference sequence). V lost 0 bases and J 4 bases, leaving 10 bases between the germline ends. The CDR3 is 14 amino acids. As DNA, the CDR3 is TGTGCCAGCAGCTTGGTCAGTATGAGCTATGGCTACACCTTC. Its protein is CASSLVSMSYGYTF.

The V and J genes are TRBV7-6 and TRBJ2-1; D assignment may be TRBD1 or TRBD2 (5 bases each). Germline V gives CDR1 SGHVS, CDR2 FNYEAQ. Trimming left V 6 bases short and J 10 bases short, with 13 bases between. The CDR3 consists of 12 residues. This CDR3 is CASSYRWGEQFF. CDR3 DNA sequence: TGTGCCAGCAGTTACCGGTGGGGGGAGCAGTTCTTC. Complete variable domain (other parts from reference TRBV7-6 and TRBJ2-1): GAGVSQSPRYKVTKRGQDVALRCDPISGHVSLYWYRQALGQGPEFLTYFNYEAQQDKSGLPNDRFSAERPEGSISTLTIQRTEQRDSAMYRCASSYRWGEQFFGPGTRLTVL.

The V call is TRBV7-3, the J call TRBJ2-7; the match to TRBD2 covers 15 bases. The V gene end was trimmed by 4 bases and the J gene end by 6 bases; junction bases not matched to a gene: 1. Per germline, CDR1 SGHTA and CDR2 FQGTGA. CDR3 length equals 14 residues. The CDR3 DNA reads TGTGCCAGCAGCTCGGGACTAGCGGGAGGCGAGCAGTACTTC. Protein product: CASSSGLAGGEQYF.

This clone was detected a few times. J is TRBJ2-1 and V is TRBV10-2; TRBD2 matches 9 bases. The germline V gene has CDR1 WSHSY and CDR2 SAAADI. Trimming took 6 bases from V and 3 from J; bases not matched to a gene: 9. CDR3 size: 16 residues. CDR3 sequence (DNA): TGCGCCAGCAGGCAACCGGGACTAGCATTCTACAATGAGCAGTTCTTC. Translated: CASRQPGLAFYNEQFF.